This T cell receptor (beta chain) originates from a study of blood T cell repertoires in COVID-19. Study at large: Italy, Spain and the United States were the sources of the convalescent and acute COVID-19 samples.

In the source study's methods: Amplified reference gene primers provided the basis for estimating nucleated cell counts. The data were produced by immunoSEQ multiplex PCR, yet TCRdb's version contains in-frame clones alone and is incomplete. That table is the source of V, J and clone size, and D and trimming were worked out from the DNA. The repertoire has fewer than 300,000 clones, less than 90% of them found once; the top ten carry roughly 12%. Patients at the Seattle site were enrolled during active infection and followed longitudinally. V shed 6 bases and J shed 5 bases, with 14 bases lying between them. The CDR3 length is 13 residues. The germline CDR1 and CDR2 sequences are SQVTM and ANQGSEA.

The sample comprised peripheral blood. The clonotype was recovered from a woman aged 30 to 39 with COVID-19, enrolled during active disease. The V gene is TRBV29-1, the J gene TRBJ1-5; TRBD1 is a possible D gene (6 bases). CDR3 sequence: CSVSQGRDQPQHF. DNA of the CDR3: TGCAGCGTCTCCCAGGGGCGAGATCAGCCCCAGCATTTT.